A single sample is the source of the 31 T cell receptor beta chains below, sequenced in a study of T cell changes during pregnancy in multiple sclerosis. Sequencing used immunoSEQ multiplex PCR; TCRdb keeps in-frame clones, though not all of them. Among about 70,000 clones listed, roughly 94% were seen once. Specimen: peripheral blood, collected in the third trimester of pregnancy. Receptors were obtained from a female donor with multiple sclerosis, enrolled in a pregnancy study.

CDR3: CASSRTARQGEQFF. The CDR3 region has the DNA TGTGCCAGCAGTCGGACTGCTCGGCAAGGTGAGCAGTTCTTC. The V gene is TRBV9, the J gene TRBJ2-1; D is possibly TRBD2 (5 bases). The CDR3 contains 14 residues. Germline V gene data show CDR1 as SGDLS and CDR2 as YYNGEE. V lost 5 bases and J lost 9, with 18 bases in between.

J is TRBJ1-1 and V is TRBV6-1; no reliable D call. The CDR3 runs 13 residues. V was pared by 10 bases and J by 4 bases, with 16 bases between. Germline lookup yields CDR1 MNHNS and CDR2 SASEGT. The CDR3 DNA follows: TGTGCCACCATACCCGAGGCAGCCACTGAAGCTTTCTTT. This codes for CATIPEAATEAFF.

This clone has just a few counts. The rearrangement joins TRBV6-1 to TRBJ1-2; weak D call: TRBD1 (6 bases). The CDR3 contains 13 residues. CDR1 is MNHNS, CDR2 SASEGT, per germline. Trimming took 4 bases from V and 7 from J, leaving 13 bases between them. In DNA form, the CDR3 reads TGTGCCAGCAGTGCCTACAGGGATGGTGGCTACACCTTC. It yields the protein CASSAYRDGGYTF.

CDR3 sequence reads: CASSSRGLASGTQYF. The CDR3 bases are TGTGCCAGCAGCTCACGTGGACTAGCGTCGGGGACCCAGTACTTC. V is TRBV7-2 and J is TRBJ2-5, with 9 bases aligning to TRBD2. The CDR3 runs to 15 residues. CDR1 SGHTA and CDR2 FQGNSA come from the germline V gene. V dropped 4 bases and J dropped 7; count of bases not matched to a gene: 10.

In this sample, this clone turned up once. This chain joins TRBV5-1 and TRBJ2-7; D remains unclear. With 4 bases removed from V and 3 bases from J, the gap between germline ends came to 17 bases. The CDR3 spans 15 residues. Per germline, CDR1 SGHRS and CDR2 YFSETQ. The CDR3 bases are TGCGCCAGCAGCCCCCCTGGGCGAGCTAACTACGAGCAGTACTTC. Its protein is CASSPPGRANYEQYF.

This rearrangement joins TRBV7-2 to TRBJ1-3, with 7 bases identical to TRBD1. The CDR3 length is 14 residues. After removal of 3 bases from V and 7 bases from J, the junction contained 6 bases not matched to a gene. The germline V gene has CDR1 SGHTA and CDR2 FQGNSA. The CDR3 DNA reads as TGTGCCAGCAGCTTGCAGGGGGGTGGGAACACCATATATTTT. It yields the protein CASSLQGGGNTIYF.

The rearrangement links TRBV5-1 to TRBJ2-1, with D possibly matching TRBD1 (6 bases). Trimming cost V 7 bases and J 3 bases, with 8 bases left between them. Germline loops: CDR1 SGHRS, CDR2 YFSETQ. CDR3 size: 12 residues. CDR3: CASGQNYNEQFF. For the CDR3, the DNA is TGCGCCAGCGGACAGAACTACAATGAGCAGTTCTTC.

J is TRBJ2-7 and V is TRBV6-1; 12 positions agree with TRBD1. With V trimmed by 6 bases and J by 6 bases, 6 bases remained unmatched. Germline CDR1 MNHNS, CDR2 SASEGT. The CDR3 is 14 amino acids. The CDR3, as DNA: TGTGCCAGCAGGCCCCGGGACAGGGGGCCCGAGCAGTACTTC. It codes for CASRPRDRGPEQYF.

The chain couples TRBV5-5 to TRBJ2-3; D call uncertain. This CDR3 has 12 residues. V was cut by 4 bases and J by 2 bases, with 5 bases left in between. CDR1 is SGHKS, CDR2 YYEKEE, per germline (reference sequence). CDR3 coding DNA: TGTGCCAGCAGCAAACTCACAGATACGCAGTATTTT. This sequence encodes CASSKLTDTQYF.

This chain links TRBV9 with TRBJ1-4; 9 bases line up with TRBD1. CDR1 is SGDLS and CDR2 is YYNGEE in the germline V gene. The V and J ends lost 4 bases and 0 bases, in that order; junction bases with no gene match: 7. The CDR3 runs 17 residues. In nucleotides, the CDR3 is TGTGCCAGCAGCCCAGGGGACAGGGTTGCAACTAATGAAAAACTGTTTTTT. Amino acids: CASSPGDRVATNEKLFF.

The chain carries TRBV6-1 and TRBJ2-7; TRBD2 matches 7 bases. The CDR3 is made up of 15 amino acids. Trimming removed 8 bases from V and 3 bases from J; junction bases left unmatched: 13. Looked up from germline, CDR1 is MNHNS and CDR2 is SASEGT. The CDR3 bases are TGTGCCAGCTCTCCCGTTGAAGGGGAGGGCTACGAGCAGTACTTC. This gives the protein CASSPVEGEGYEQYF.

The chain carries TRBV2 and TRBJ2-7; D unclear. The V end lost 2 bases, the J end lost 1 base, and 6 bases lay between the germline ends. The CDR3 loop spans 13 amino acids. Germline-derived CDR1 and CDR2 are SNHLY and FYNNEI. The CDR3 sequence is CASSEIRSYEQYF. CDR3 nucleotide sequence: TGTGCCAGCAGTGAAATCAGATCCTACGAGCAGTACTTC.

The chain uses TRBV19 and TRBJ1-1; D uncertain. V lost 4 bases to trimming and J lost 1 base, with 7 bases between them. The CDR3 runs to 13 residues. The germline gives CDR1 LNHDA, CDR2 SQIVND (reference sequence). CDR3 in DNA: TGTGCCAGTAGTAAAACGGGGAACACTGAAGCTTTCTTT. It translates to CASSKTGNTEAFF.

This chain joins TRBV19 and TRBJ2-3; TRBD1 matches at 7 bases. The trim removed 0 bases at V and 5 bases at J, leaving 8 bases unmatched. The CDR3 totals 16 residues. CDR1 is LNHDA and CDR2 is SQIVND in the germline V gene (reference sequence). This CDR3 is CASSIDRDRGRDTQYF. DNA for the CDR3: TGTGCCAGTAGTATAGACCGGGACAGAGGAAGAGATACGCAGTATTTT.

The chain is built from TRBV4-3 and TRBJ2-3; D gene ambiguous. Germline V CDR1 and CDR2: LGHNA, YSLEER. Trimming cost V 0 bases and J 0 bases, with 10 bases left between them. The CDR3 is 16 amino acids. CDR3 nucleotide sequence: TGCGCCAGCAGCCAAGAAGCAGCGCCAAGCACAGATACGCAGTATTTT. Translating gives CASSQEAAPSTDTQYF.

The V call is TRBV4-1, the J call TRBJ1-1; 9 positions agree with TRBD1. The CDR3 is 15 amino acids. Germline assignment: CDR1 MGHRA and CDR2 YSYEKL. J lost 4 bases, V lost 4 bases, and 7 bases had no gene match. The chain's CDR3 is CASSRTPGQGTEAFF. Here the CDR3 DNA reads TGCGCCAGCAGCCGAACCCCGGGACAGGGCACTGAAGCTTTCTTT.

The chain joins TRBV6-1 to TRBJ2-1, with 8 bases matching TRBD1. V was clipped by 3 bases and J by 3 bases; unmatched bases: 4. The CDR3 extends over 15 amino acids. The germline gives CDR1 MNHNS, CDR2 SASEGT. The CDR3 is CASSEPGQGYNEQFF. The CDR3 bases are TGTGCCAGCAGTGAGCCTGGACAGGGCTACAATGAGCAGTTCTTC.

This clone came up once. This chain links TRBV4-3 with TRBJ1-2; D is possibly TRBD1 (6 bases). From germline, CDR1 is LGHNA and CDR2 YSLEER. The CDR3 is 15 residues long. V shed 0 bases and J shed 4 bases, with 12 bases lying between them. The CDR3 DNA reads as TGCGCCAGCAGCCAAGACGGGCGGGGGGCCTATGGCTACACCTTC. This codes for CASSQDGRGAYGYTF.

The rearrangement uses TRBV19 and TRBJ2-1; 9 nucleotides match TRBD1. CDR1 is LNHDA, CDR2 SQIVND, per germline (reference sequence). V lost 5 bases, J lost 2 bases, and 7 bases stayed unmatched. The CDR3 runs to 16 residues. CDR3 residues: CASSRTGAVTYNEQFF. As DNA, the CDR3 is TGTGCCAGTAGTCGGACAGGGGCAGTAACCTACAATGAGCAGTTCTTC.

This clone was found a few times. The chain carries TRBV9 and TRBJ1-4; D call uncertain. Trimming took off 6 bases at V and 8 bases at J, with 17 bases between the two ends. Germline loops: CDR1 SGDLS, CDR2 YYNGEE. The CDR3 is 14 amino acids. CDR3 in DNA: TGTGCCAGCACCAACGGACGGGATGGAGAAAAACTGTTTTTT. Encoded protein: CASTNGRDGEKLFF. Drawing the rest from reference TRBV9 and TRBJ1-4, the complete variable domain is DSGVTQTPKHLITATGQRVTLRCSPRSGDLSVYWYQQSLDQGLQFLIQYYNGEERAKGNILERFSAQQFPDLHSELNLSSLELGDSALYFCASTNGRDGEKLFFGSGTQLSVL.

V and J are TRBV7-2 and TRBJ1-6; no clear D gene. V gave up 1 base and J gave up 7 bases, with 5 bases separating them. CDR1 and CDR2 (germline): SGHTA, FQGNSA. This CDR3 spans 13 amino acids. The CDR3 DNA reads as TGTGCCAGCAGCTTAGTTGGCAATTCACCCCTCCACTTT. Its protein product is CASSLVGNSPLHF.

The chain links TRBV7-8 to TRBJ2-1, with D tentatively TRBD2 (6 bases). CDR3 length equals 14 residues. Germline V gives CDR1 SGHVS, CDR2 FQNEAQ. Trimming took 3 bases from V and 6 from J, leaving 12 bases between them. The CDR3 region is CASSFGGEANEQFF. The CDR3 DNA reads TGTGCCAGCAGCTTCGGAGGGGAGGCCAATGAGCAGTTCTTC.

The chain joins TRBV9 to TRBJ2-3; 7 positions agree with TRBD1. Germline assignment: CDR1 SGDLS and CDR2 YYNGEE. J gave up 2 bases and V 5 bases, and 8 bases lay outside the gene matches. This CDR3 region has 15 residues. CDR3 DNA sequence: TGTGCCAGCAGGCAGACAGGGCTTTCCACAGATACGCAGTATTTT. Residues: CASRQTGLSTDTQYF.

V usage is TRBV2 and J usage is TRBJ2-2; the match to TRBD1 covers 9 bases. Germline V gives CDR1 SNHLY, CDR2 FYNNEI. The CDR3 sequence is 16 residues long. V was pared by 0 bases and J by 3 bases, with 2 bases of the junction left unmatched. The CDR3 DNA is TGTGCCAGCAGTGAAGCCGACAGGGGGGACACCGGGGAGCTGTTTTTT. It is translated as CASSEADRGDTGELFF. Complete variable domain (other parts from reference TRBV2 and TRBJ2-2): EPEVTQTPSHQVTQMGQEVILRCVPISNHLYFYWYRQILGQKVEFLVSFYNNEISEKSEIFDDQFSVERPDGSNFTLKIRSTKLEDSAMYFCASSEADRGDTGELFFGEGSRLTVL.

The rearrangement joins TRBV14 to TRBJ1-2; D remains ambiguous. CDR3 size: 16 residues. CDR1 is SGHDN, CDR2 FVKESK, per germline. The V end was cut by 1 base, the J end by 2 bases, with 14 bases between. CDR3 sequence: CASSQVDRGGNYGYTF. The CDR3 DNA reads TGTGCCAGCAGCCAAGTAGACCGGGGAGGAAACTATGGCTACACCTTC.

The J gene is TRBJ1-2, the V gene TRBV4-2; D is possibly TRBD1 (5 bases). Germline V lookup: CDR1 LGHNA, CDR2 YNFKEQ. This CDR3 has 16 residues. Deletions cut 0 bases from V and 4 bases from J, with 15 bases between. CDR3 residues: CASSQEEIQVLYGYTF. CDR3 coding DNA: TGTGCCAGCAGCCAAGAGGAAATACAGGTCCTCTATGGCTACACCTTC.

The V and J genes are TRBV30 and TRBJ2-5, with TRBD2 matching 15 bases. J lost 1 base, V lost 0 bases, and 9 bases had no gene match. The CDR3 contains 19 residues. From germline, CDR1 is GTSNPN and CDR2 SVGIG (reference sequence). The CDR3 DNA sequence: TGTGCCTGGAGTGTACGGGAGGGACTAGCGGGGGGACTCCAAGAGACCCAGTACTTC. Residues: CAWSVREGLAGGLQETQYF.

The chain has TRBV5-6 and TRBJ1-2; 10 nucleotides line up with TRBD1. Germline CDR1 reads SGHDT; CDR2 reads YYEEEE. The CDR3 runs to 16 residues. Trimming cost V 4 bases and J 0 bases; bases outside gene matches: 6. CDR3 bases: TGTGCCAGCAGCCGCCAGGGGACAGGGGCTAACTATGGCTACACCTTC. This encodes CASSRQGTGANYGYTF.

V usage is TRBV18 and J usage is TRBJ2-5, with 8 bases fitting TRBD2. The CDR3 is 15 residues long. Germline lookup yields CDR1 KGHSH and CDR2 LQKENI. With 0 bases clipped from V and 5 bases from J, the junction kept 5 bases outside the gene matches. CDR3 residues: CASSPPSGVGETQYF. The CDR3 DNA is TGTGCCAGCTCACCACCTAGCGGGGTCGGGGAGACCCAGTACTTC.

For the CDR3, the DNA is TGTGCCATCCGACAGGGGGCGCTCCCCACTGAAGCTTTCTTT. The encoded protein is CAIRQGALPTEAFF. The chain uses TRBV6-1 and TRBJ1-1; 10 bases line up with TRBD1. CDR3 size: 14 residues. With V trimmed by 10 bases and J by 4 bases, 9 bases remained unmatched. The V gene's germline CDR1 is MNHNS and CDR2 SASEGT.

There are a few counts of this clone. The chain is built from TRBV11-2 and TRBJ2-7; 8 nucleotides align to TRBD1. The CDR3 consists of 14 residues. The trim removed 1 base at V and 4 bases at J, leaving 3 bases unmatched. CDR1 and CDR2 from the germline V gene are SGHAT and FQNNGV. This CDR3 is CASSLGRGLYEQYF. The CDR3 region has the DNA TGTGCCAGCAGCTTAGGCAGGGGGCTGTACGAGCAGTACTTC.